A single sample gave rise to the 13 T cell receptor beta chains below, sequenced in a study of Graves' ophthalmopathy and Graves' hyperthyroidism. Investigators amplified TCR beta CDR3 regions from RNA transcripts. Scientists carried out first-round RT-PCR using HTBI primers and then a second-round multiplex PCR. TCRdb processed the multiplex PCR reads anew with MiXCR; each CDR3 protein has one entry. In the table there are almost 750,000 distinct CDR3 sequences, about 44% of which are singletons. The sample was peripheral blood. The receptor set was obtained from an adult man with Graves' ophthalmopathy.

CDR3 nucleotide sequence: TGTGCCATCAGTGCTGGGACAGGGGGCTTTGATGAAAAACTGTTTTTT. The encoded protein is CAISAGTGGFDEKLFF. This chain uses TRBV10-3 with TRBJ1-4; 12 bases are shared with TRBD1. The CDR3 is made up of 16 amino acids. Trimming removed 4 bases from V and 6 bases from J; junction bases left unmatched: 6. The germline V gene has CDR1 ENHRY and CDR2 SYGVKD.

The chain employs TRBV10-2 and TRBJ2-7; 8 bases align to TRBD1. This CDR3 spans 15 amino acids. The V gene end was trimmed by 7 bases and the J gene end by 1 base; junction bases not matched to a gene: 9. The germline gives CDR1 WSHSY, CDR2 SAAADI. The CDR3 coding sequence is TGCGCCAGCATCGCGGAGCAGGGGGCTTCCTACGAGCAGTACTTC. Amino acids: CASIAEQGASYEQYF.

This clonotype was observed a few times. The CDR3 region is CASSLAGDRRYQPQHF. CDR3 nucleotide sequence: TGTGCCAGCAGCTTAGCGGGGGACAGAAGATATCAGCCCCAGCATTTT. V and J are TRBV7-2 and TRBJ1-5; TRBD1 matches 7 bases. This CDR3 is 16 amino acids long. The V and J ends lost 0 bases and 5 bases, in that order; junction bases with no gene match: 7. The germline V gene has CDR1 SGHTA and CDR2 FQGNSA.

This clonotype was seen a single time. The J gene is TRBJ1-4, the V gene TRBV15; 7 bases map to TRBD1. Trimming at V came to 5 bases and at J to 2 bases, leaving 8 bases not matched to a gene. The CDR3 is made up of 16 amino acids. Germline assignment: CDR1 LNHNV and CDR2 YYDKDF (reference sequence). The CDR3 here is CATSGDRAGTNEKLFF. The CDR3 DNA reads TGTGCCACCAGCGGTGACAGGGCGGGCACTAATGAAAAACTGTTTTTT.

Of note for this clonotype: Possible read error: a much larger clone is one base away. CDR3 sequence (DNA): TGTGCCAGCAGCTTCGGCTCAAATCTCAACACTGAAGCTTTCTTT. It specifies CASSFGSNLNTEAFF. The rearrangement uses TRBV7-8 and TRBJ1-1; D unclear. The CDR3 runs 15 residues. V gave up 3 bases and J gave up 2 bases, with 13 bases separating them. Germline V gene data show CDR1 as SGHVS and CDR2 as FQNEAQ.

This clonotype has a count of ten or more. The CDR3 DNA sequence: TGTGCCAGTAGTATCATAACAGGGGCTGAAGCTTTCTTT. This codes for CASSIITGAEAFF. This chain connects TRBV19 to TRBJ1-1; the match to TRBD1 covers 7 bases. The CDR3 has 13 amino acids. The germline V gene has CDR1 LNHDA and CDR2 SQIVND (reference sequence). The V and J ends lost 3 bases and 6 bases, in that order; junction bases with no gene match: 4.

To note about this clonotype: As the CDR3 is not closed by the conserved phenylalanine or tryptophan, this likely results from a read error. The DNA is left out, because the CDR3 cannot be placed on it with certainty; the CDR3 is given as TCRdb lists it. V and J are TRBV2 and TRBJ1-1. CDR1 and CDR2 from the germline V gene are SNHLY and FYNNEI. From its first to its last residue, the CDR3 has 10 amino acids. The CDR3 here is CASSERGANY.

There are many counts of this clonotype. The V call is TRBV29-1, the J call TRBJ1-2, with D unclear. V lost 3 bases to trimming and J lost 14 bases, with 10 bases between them. CDR3 length: 9 amino acids. Per germline, CDR1 SQVTM and CDR2 ANQGSEA. CDR3 in DNA: TGCAGCGTTGAGGGCGACGGGACCTTC. Translation: CSVEGDGTF.

For this clonotype: Given a much more abundant clone one base away, this may be a read error. It is likely a read error, because the conserved phenylalanine at the end of the CDR3 is missing. The chain recombines TRBV7-8 with TRBJ2-5, with a possible D match to TRBD1 (6 bases). Germline-derived CDR1 and CDR2 are SGHVS and FQNEAQ. V lost 3 bases, J lost 2 bases, and 10 bases lay in between. This CDR3 has 14 residues. DNA of the CDR3: TGTGCCAGCAGCTTTGGGACATTACAAGAGACCCAGTACTGC. Translation gives CASSFGTLQETQYC.

The V call is TRBV19, the J call TRBJ1-1; 7 bases match TRBD1. J was trimmed by 6 bases and V by 5 bases; bases with no gene match: 9. The CDR3 sequence is 14 residues long. CDR1 is LNHDA, CDR2 SQIVND, per germline (reference sequence). DNA of the CDR3: TGTGCCAGTAGTCGCCGACAGGGTGGGGCTGAAGCTTTCTTT. It specifies CASSRRQGGAEAFF.

This clonotype was recorded many times. J is TRBJ1-4 and V is TRBV29-1; 7 nucleotides match TRBD1. The CDR3 is made up of 14 amino acids. Germline V gene lookup returns CDR1 SQVTM and CDR2 ANQGSEA. The V gene end was trimmed by 8 bases and the J gene end by 6 bases; junction bases not matched to a gene: 12. Here the CDR3 reads CSSTDRDSYEKLFF. The CDR3 DNA reads TGCAGCTCAACCGACCGGGACAGCTATGAAAAACTGTTTTTT. The entire variable domain, with the rest obtained from reference TRBV29-1 and TRBJ1-4, is as follows: SAVISQKPSRDICQRGTSLTIQCQVDSQVTMMFWYRQQPGQSLTLIATANQGSEATYESGFVIDKFPISRPNLTFSTLTVSNMSPEDSSIYLCSSTDRDSYEKLFFGSGTQLSVL.

This clonotype occurred a few times. The V gene is TRBV12-3 or TRBV12-4, the J gene TRBJ1-5, with 7 bases aligning to TRBD1. V was clipped by 3 bases and J by 7 bases; unmatched bases: 9. The CDR3 contains 15 residues. CDR3: CASSFSTGDPQPQHF. The CDR3 DNA is TGTGCCAGCAGTTTCTCAACAGGGGATCCGCAGCCCCAGCATTTT.

The J gene is TRBJ2-7, the V gene TRBV20-1, with TRBD2 identical over 11 bases. Per germline, CDR1 DFQATT and CDR2 SNEGSKA (reference sequence). Losses at the gene ends were 0 bases for V and 7 bases for J; bases not matched to a gene: 11. The CDR3 runs to 16 residues. CDR3 in amino acids: CSARDLTSGVGGEQYF. CDR3 nucleotide sequence: TGCAGTGCTAGAGATCTGACTAGCGGGGTGGGCGGGGAGCAGTACTTC.